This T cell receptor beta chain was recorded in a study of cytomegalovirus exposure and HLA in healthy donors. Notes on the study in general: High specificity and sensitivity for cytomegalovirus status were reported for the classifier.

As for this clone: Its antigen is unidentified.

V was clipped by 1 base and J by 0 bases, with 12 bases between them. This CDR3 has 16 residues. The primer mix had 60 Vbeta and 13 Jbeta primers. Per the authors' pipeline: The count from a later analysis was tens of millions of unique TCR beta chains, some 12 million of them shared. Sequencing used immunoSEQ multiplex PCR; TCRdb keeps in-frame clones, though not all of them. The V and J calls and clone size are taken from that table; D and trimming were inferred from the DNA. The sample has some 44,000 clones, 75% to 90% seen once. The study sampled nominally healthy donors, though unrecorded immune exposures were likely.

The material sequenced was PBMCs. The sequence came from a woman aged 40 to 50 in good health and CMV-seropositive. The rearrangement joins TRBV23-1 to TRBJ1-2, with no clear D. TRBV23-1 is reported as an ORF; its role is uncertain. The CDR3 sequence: CASSQWLGLTNYGYTF. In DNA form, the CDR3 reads TGCGCCAGCAGTCAATGGCTTGGGCTAACTAACTATGGCTACACCTTC.